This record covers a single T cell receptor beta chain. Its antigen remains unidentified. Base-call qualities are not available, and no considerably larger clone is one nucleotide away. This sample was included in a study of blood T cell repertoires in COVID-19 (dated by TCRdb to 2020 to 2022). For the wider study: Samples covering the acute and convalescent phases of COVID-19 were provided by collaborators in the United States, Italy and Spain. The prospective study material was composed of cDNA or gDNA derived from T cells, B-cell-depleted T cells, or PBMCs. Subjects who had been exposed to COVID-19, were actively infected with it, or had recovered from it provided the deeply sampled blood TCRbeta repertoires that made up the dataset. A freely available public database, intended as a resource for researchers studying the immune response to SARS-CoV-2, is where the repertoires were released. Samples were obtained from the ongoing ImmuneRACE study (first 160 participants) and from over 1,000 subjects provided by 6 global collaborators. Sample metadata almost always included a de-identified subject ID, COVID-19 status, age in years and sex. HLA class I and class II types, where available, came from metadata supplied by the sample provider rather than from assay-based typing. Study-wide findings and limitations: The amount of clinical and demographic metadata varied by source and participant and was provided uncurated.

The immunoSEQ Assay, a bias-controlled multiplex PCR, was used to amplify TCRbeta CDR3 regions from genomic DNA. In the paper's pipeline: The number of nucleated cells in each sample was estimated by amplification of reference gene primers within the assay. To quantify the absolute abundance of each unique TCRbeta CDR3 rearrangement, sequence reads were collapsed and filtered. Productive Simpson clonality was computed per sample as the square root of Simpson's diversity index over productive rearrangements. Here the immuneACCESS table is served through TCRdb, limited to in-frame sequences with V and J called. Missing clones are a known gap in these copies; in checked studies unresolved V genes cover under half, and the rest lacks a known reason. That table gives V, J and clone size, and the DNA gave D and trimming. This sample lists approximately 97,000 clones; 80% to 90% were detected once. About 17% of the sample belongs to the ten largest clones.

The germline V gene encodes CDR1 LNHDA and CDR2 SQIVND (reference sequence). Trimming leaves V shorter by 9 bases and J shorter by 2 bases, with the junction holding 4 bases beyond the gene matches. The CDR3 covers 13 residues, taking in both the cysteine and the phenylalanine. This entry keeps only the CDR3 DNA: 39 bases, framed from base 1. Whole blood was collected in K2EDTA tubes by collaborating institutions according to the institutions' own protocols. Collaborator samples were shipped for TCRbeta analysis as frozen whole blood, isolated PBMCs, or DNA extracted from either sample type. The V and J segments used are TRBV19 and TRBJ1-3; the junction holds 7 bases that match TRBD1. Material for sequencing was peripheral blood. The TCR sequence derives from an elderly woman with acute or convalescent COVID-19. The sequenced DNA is TGTGCCAGGTACAGGGGACCTGGAAACACCATATATTTT. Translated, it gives CARYRGPGNTIYF. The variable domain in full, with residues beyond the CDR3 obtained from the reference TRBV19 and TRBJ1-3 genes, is DGGITQSPKYLFRKEGQNVTLSCEQNLNHDAMYWYRQDPGQGLRLIYYSQIVNDFQKGDIAEGYSVSREKKESFPLTVTSAQKNPTAFYLCARYRGPGNTIYFGEGSWLTVV.